The clone carrying this T cell receptor (beta chain) was counted a single time. The antigen remains undetermined. This sample was taken from a study of vaccination effects on CD4 cells after COVID-19. Study outcomes and limitations: The study got few convalescent patients and did not collect any early post-infection timepoints. Among infection- and vaccine-induced clones, marked clonal contraction occurred late after vaccination. Cross-reactivity with common cold coronaviruses was shown by only 1 of 255 vaccine-induced clones in healthy vaccinees.

ViraFEST expansion of antigen-specific CD4+ T cells with viral peptide pools preceded sequencing. The culture ran for 9 to 11 days, and then CD4+ T cells were isolated. The study found no prior SARS-CoV-2 infection in the vaccine recipients, who tested negative for nucleocapsid antibodies. Days 3 and 7 were when half the medium was replaced with IL-2 medium. Measured with immunoSEQ multiplex PCR; TCRdb has only the in-frame clones, and not every one. The repertoire consists of 65,000 to 90,000 clones, with roughly 74% occurring once and the leading ten covering 2.5% to 3%. The CDR3 is 16 residues long. Trimming removed 3 bases from V and 2 bases from J, with 15 bases in between. Germline V gene sequence: CDR1 KGHDR, CDR2 SFDVKD.

The V and J genes are TRBV24-1 and TRBJ2-5; D is unresolved. The source material was CD4+ T cells from PBMCs cultured with HCoV-NL63 spike peptides, sampled before COVID-19 vaccination. This TCR was sampled from a human donor who received a COVID-19 vaccine. CDR3 residues: CATSDLGLTTQETQYF. The CDR3 nucleotides read TGTGCCACCAGTGATCTGGGTCTCACGACGCAAGAGACCCAGTACTTC.